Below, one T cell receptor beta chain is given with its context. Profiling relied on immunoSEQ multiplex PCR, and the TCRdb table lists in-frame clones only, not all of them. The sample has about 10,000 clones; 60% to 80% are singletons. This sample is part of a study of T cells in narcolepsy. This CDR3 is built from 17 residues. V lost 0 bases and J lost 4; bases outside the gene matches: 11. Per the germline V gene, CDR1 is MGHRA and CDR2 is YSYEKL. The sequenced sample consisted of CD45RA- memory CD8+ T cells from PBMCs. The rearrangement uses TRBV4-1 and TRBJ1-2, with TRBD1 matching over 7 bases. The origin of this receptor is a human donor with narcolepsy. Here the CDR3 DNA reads TGCGCCAGCAGCCAAGATGAGGAGGGGGCGTCATCCTATGGCTACACCTTC. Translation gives CASSQDEEGASSYGYTF.